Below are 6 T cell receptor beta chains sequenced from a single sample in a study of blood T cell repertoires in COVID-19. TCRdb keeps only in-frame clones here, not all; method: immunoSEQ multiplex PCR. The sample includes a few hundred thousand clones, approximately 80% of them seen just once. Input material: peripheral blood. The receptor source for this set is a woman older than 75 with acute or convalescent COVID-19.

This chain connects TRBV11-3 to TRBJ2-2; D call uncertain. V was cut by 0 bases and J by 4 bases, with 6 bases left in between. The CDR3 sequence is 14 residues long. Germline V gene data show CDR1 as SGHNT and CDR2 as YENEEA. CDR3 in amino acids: CASSLDQVTGELFF. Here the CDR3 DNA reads TGTGCCAGCAGCTTAGATCAGGTCACCGGGGAGCTGTTTTTT.

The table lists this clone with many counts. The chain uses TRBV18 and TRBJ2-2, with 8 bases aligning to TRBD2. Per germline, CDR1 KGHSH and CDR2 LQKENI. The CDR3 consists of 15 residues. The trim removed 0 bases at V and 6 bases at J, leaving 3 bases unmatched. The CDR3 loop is CASSPPAGGPGELFF. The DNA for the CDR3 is TGTGCCAGCTCACCACCGGCGGGGGGCCCCGGGGAGCTGTTTTTT.

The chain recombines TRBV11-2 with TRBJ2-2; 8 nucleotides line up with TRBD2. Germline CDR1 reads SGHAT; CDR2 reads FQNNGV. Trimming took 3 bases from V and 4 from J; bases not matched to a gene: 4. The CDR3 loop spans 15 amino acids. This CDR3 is CASSFTGGPTGELFF. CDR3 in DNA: TGTGCCAGCAGCTTTACGGGAGGGCCCACCGGGGAGCTGTTTTTT.

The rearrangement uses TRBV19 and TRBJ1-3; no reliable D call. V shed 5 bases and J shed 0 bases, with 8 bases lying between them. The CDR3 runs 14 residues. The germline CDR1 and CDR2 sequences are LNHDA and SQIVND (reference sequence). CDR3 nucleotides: TGTGCCAGTAGTGTGGGAGTCTCTGGAAACACCATATATTTT. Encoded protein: CASSVGVSGNTIYF.

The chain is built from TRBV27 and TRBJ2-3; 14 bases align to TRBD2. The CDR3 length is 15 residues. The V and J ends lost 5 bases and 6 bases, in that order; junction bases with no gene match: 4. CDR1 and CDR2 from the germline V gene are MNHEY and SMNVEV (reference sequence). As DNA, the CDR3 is TGTGCCAGCAGTCCATGGACTAGCGGGAGGGATACGCAGTATTTT. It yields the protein CASSPWTSGRDTQYF.

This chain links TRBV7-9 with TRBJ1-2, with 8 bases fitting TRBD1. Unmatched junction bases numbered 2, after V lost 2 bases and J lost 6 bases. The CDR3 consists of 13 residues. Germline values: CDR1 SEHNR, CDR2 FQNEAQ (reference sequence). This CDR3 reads CASSLSGGNGYTF. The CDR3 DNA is TGTGCCAGCAGCTTATCAGGGGGCAATGGCTACACCTTC.